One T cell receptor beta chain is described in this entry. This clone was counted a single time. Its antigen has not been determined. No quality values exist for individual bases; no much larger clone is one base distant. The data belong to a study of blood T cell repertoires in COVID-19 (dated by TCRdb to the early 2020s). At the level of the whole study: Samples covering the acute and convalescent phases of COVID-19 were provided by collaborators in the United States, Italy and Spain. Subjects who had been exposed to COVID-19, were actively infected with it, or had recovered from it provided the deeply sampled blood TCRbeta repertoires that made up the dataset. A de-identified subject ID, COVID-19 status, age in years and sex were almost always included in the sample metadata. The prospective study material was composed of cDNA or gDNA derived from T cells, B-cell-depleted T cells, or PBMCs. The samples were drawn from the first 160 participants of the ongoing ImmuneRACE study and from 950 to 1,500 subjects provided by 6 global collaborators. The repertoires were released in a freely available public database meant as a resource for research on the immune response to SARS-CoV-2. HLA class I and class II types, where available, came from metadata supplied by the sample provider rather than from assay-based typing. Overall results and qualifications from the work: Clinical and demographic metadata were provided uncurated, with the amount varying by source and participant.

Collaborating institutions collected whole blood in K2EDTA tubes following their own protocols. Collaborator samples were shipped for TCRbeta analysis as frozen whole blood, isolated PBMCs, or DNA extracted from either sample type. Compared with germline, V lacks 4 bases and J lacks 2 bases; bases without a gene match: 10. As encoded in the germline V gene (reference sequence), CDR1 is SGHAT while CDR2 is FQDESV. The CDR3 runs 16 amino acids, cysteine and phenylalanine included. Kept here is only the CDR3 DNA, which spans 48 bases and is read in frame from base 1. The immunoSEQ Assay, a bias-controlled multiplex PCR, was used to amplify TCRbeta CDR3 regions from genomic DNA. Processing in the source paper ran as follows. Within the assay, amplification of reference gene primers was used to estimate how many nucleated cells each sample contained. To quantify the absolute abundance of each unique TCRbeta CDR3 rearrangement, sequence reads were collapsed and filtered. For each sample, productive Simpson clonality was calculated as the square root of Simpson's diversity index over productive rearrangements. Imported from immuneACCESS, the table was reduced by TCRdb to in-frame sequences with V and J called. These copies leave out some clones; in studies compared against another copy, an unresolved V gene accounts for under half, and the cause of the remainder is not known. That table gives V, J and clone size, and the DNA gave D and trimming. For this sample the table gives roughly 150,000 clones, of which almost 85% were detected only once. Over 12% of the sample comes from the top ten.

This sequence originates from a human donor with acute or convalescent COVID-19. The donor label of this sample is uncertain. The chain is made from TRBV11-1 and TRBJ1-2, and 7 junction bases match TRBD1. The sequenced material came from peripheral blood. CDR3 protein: CASSSPPTGVNYGYTF. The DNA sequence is TGTGCCAGCAGCTCCCCCCCTACAGGGGTCAACTATGGCTACACCTTC.